This record concerns one T cell receptor (beta chain) sequence. This clone appeared a few times. Its binding antigen is unknown. There are no base qualities to consult, and no much larger clone falls within one base. This sample is drawn from a study of Ad26.COV2.S vaccination and SARS-CoV-2 variants (dated by TCRdb to about 2021). Regarding the complete study: Vaccine-arm donors were drawn from COV1001, a multicentre, randomized, double-blind, placebo-controlled phase I-IIa trial of Ad26.COV2.S in healthy adults. Participants in the trial were split at random into five groups of five each, receiving low-dose or high-dose Ad26.COV2.S once or twice, or else placebo on both occasions. The TCR-sequenced set comprised around 30 samples: about 19 Ad26.COV2.S vaccine recipients, 5 placebo recipients and 8 SARS-CoV-2 convalescent individuals. Ad26.COV2.S was administered intramuscularly at a dose of 5x10^10 or 1x10^11 viral particles, either as one shot or as two shots given 56 days apart. Throughout the experiments and outcome assessment, investigators stayed blinded to trial group allocation. TCRbeta repertoire sequencing served as the tool for gauging how specific and how broad the SARS-CoV-2-reactive T cell receptors were following Ad26.COV2.S vaccination.

The CDR3 covers 16 residues, taking in both the cysteine and the phenylalanine. Only the CDR3 portion is preserved as DNA: 48 bases, with reading frame beginning at the first base. The germline V gene encodes CDR1 MGHRA and CDR2 YSYEKL. Unmatched junction bases come to 12, with V trimmed by 4 bases and J by 8 bases. Explained via the paper, the treatment or condition label denotes: roughly 20 received Ad26.COV2.S at low or high dose, single or two shots; roughly five received placebo; per-sample allocation not given. For vaccine and placebo recipients, repertoires were sequenced using samples collected on day 63 after the first injection. In Cohort 1b, about two dozen adults aged 18-55 years were enrolled at a single site in Boston, USA, between 29 July and 7 August 2020. Ad26.COV2.S consisted of a replication-incompetent adenovirus type 26 vector by which a prefusion-stabilized SARS-CoV-2 spike protein from the original Wuhan strain was expressed.

The immunoSEQ Assay was the method used to sequence TCRbeta CDR3 regions. After extraction, genomic DNA underwent amplification by bias-controlled multiplex PCR, followed by high-throughput sequencing. Under the source paper's analysis protocol: Collapsing and filtering of sequences were performed to quantify the absolute abundance of each unique TCRbeta CDR3 region. T cell fraction was estimated by normalizing TCRbeta template counts to usable DNA, with usable DNA measured through amplification of reference genes found in all nucleated cells. Repertoire TCRs were annotated as SARS-CoV-2-specific by exact matching of V gene, CDR3 amino acid sequence and J gene to a known reactive TCR set. MIRA supplied the reference SARS-CoV-2 TCR set, which was filtered for enrichment in COVID-19-positive ImmuneCODE repertoires so that public or cross-reactive TCRs were removed. Drawing on the MIRA antigens, annotated TCRs were analysed further at the level of specific ORF or position within ORF. Breadth was defined as the number of annotated unique rearrangements divided by the total number of unique productive rearrangements, and depth was defined as the summed frequency of the annotated unique rearrangements. Group comparisons of TCR breadth used two-sided Wilcoxon rank-sum tests. TCRdb provides this immuneACCESS table in a form limited to in-frame rearrangements. Some clones are lacking; in checked studies, under half of them reflect an unresolved V gene, and why the rest are absent is not known. That table furnishes V, J and clone size, whereas the DNA furnished D and trimming. Across this sample there are about 350,000 clones, with around 88% seen only once. The ten largest clones add up to about 11% of the sample.

Broader findings and caveats from the paper: Comparable non-spike TCR breadth was observed between vaccine and placebo recipients, consistent with only spike being contained in the vaccine. The study was not powered to compare responses between vaccine doses or regimens. The authors noted that total T cell responses may have been underestimated by the TCR breadth and depth analyses. Compared with placebo recipients, Ad26.COV2.S recipients showed higher spike-specific TCR breadth (P = 0.0014). Substantial breadth of spike-specific CD8+ and CD4+ T cell responses was reported after vaccination.

The receptor was derived from a person aged 18-65 years who received the Ad26.COV2.S COVID-19 vaccine or a placebo. The chain was built from TRBV4-1 and TRBJ1-4, and 8 bases in between align with TRBD1. The sample was peripheral blood, taken in a trial of Ad26.COV2.S vaccine versus placebo. This receptor carries the CDR3 CASSPWMPQGGEKLFF. The DNA sequence follows: TGCGCCAGCAGCCCCTGGATGCCACAGGGGGGCGAAAAACTGTTTTTT.